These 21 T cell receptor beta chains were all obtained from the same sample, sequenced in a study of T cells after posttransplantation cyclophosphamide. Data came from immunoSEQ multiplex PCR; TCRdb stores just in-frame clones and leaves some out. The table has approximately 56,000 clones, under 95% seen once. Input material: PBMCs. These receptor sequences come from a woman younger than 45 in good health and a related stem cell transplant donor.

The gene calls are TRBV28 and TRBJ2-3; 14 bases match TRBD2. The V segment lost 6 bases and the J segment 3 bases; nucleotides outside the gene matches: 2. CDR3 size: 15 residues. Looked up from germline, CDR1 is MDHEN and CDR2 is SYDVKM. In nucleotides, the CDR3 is TGTGCCAGCAGAGGGACTAGCGGGAGAACAGATACGCAGTATTTT. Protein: CASRGTSGRTDTQYF.

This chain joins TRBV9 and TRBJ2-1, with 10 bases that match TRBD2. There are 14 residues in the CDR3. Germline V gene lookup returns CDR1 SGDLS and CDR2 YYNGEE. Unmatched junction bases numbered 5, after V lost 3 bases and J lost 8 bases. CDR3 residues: CASSGSGGRDEQFF. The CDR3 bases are TGTGCCAGCAGCGGTAGCGGGGGGAGGGATGAGCAGTTCTTC.

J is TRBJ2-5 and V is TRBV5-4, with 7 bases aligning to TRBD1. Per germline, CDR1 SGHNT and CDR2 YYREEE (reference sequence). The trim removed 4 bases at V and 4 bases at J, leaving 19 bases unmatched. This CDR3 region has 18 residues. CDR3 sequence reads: CASSAMKVTDKGAETQYF. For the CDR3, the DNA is TGTGCCAGCAGCGCGATGAAAGTGACGGATAAGGGGGCAGAGACCCAGTACTTC.

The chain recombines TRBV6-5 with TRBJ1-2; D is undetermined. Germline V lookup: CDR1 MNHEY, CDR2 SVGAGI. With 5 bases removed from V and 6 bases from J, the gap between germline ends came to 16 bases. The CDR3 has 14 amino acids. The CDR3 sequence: CASSPFFGEDGYTF. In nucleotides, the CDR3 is TGTGCCAGCAGTCCCTTCTTTGGGGAGGATGGCTACACCTTC.

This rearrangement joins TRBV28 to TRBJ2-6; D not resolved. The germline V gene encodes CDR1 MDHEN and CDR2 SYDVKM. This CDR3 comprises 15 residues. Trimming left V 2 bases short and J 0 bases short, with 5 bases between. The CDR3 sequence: CASSLIHSGANVLTF. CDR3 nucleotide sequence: TGTGCCAGCAGTTTAATTCACTCTGGGGCCAACGTCCTGACTTTC.

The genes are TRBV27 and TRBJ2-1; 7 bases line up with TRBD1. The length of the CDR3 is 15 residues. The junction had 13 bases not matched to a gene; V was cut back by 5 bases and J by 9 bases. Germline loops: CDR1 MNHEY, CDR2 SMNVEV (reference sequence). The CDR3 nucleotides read TGTGCCAGCAGTGCTTGGGGACAGACCTTCGGTGAGCAGTTCTTC. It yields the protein CASSAWGQTFGEQFF.

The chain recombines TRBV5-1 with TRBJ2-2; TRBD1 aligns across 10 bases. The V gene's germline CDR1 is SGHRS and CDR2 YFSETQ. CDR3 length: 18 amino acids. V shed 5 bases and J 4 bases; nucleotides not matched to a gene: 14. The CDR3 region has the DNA TGCGCCAGCAGTCCTTTGACAGGGGGCGAGTTGGGCACCGGGGAGCTGTTTTTT. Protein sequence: CASSPLTGGELGTGELFF.

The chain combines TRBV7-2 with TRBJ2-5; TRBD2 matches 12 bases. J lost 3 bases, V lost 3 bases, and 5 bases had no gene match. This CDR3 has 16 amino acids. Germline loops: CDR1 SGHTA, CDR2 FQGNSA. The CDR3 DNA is TGTGCCAGCAGCTTCCGAGGACTAGCGGGGAAAGAGACCCAGTACTTC. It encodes CASSFRGLAGKETQYF.

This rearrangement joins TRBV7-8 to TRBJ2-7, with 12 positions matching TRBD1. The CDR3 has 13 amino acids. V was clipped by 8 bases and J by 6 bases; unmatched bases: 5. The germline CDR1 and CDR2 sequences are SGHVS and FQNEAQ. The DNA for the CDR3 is TGTGCCAGCTGGGACAGGGGGCTGGGCGAGCAGTACTTC. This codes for CASWDRGLGEQYF.

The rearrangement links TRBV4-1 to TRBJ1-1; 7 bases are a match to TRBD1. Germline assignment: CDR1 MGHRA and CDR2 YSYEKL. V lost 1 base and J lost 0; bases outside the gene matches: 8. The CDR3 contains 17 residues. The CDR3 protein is CASSQVSDRSLNTEAFF. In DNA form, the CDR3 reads TGCGCCAGCAGCCAAGTCTCGGACAGGAGCTTGAACACTGAAGCTTTCTTT.

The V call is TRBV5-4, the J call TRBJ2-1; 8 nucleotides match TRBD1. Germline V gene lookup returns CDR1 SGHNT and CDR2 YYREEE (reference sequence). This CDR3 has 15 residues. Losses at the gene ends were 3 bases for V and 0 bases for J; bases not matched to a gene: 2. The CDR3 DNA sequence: TGTGCCAGCAGCTACGACAGGGGCTCCTACAATGAGCAGTTCTTC. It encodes CASSYDRGSYNEQFF.

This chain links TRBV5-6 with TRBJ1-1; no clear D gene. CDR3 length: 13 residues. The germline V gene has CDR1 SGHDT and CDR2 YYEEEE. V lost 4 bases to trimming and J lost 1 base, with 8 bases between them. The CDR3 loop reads CASSPWANTEAFF. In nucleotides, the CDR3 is TGTGCCAGCAGCCCATGGGCGAACACTGAAGCTTTCTTT.

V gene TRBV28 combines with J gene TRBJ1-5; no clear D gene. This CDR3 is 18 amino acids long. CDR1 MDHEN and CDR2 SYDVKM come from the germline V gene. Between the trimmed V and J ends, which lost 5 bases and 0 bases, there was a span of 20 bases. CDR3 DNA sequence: TGTGCCAGCAGTACCACCAAAGTTGGACTTCTTAGCAATCAGCCCCAGCATTTT. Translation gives CASSTTKVGLLSNQPQHF.

The DNA of the CDR3 is TGTGCCAGCAGCTCCGAACTCCATCTAGAGACCGGGGAGCTGTTTTTT. It yields the protein CASSSELHLETGELFF. V gene TRBV7-9 combines with J gene TRBJ2-2; the D is unclear. V was clipped by 4 bases and J by 5 bases, with 17 bases between them. The germline V gene encodes CDR1 SEHNR and CDR2 FQNEAQ (reference sequence). The CDR3 runs to 16 residues. The full variable domain, in which reference TRBV7-9 and TRBJ2-2 provide the parts outside the CDR3, is DTGVSQNPRHKITKRGQNVTFRCDPISEHNRLYWYRQTLGQGPEFLTYFQNEAQLEKSRLLSDRFSAERPKGSFSTLEIQRTEQGDSAMYLCASSSELHLETGELFFGEGSRLTVL.

The CDR3 reads CASSYPGQVYGYTF. DNA of the CDR3: TGTGCCAGTAGTTATCCGGGACAAGTGTATGGCTACACCTTC. The chain recombines TRBV19 with TRBJ1-2, with TRBD1 as a possible D gene (6 bases). The germline V and J ends were trimmed by 5 bases and 5 bases, with 15 bases remaining between them. This CDR3 comprises 14 residues. CDR1 LNHDA and CDR2 SQIVND come from the germline V gene (reference sequence).

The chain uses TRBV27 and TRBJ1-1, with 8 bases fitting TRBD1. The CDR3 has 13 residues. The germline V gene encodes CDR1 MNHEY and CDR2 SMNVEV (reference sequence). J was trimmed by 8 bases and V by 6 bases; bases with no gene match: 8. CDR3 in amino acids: CASRFQGASEAFF. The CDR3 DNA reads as TGTGCCAGCAGGTTCCAGGGGGCAAGCGAAGCTTTCTTT.

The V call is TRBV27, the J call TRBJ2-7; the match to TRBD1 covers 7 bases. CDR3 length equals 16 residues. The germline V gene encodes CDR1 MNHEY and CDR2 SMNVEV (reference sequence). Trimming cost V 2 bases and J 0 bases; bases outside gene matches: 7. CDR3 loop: CASSLKGTVNSYEQYF. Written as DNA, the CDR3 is TGTGCCAGCAGTTTAAAAGGGACAGTGAACTCCTACGAGCAGTACTTC.

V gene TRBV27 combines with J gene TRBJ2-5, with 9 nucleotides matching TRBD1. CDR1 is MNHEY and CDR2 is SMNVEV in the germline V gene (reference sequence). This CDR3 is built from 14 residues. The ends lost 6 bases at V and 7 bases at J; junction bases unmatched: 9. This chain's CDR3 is CASRPGQGLWTQYF. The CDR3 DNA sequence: TGTGCCAGCAGACCGGGACAGGGATTATGGACCCAGTACTTC.

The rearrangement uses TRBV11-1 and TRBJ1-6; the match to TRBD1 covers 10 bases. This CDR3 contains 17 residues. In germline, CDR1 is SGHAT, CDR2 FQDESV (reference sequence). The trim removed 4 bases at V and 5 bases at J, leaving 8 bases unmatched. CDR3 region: CASSYRDRGRNNSPLHF. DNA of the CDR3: TGTGCCAGCAGCTACCGGGACAGGGGTAGAAATAATTCACCCCTCCACTTT. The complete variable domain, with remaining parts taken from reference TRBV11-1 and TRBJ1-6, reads EAEVAQSPRYKITEKSQAVAFWCDPISGHATLYWYRQILGQGPELLVQFQDESVVDDSQLPKDRFSAERLKGVDSTLKIQPAELGDSAMYLCASSYRDRGRNNSPLHFGNGTRLTVT.

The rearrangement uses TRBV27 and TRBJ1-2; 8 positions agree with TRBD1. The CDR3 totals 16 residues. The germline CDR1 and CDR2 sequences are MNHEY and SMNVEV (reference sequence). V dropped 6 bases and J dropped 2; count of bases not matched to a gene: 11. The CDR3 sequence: CASRSDRVGMNYGYTF. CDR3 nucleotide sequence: TGTGCCAGCAGGTCGGACAGGGTGGGAATGAACTATGGCTACACCTTC.

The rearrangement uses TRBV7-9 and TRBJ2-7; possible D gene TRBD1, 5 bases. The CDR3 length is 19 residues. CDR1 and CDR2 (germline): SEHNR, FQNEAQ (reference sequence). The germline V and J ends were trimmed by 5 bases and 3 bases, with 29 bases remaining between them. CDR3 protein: CASSPPWRGRVTSNYEQYF. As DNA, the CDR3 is TGTGCCAGCAGCCCACCTTGGCGTGGCAGGGTTACATCGAACTACGAGCAGTACTTC.